The clone carrying this T cell receptor (beta chain) was seen ten or more times. Its antigen is unknown. The authors prepared the TCRbeta library with unique molecular identifiers. TCRdb used MiXCR to reprocess the PCR reads, holding one entry per CDR3 protein. This sample yields about 200,000 distinct CDR3 sequences, of which 8.4% are seen a single time; 35% belongs to the top ten. These data come from a study of T-cell reconstitution after alpha-beta-depleted transplantation in children. The CDR3 is 12 amino acids. V was clipped by 4 bases and J by 6 bases, with 9 bases between them. CDR1 is SGHRS, CDR2 YFSETQ, per germline. Broader study findings: Several patients had high TCRbeta diversity at day 60; it came from surviving recipient T cells and thymic progenitors.

The TCR sequence derives from a male patient between 2 and 10 years old who had a stem cell transplant for acute myeloid leukemia, so the T cells may come from the graft donor. This sample comprised PBMCs, mostly from graft donor cells, obtained 360 days after TCRalphabeta/CD19-depleted stem cell transplant. This chain connects TRBV5-1 to TRBJ2-3; no clear D. The CDR3 coding sequence is TGCGCCAGCAGCCTTTCCCAGGATACGCAGTATTTT. As protein: CASSLSQDTQYF.